This TCR beta chain was identified during a study of identical twins. Findings and caveats of the study: Weaker excess twin sharing was observed in beta out-of-frame sequences.

TCRdb fed the 5' RACE reads into MiXCR, producing one record per CDR3 protein. The repertoire holds approximately 600,000 distinct CDR3 sequences, roughly 9.5% seen once, with 3% in the top ten. Trimming took 6 bases from V and 3 from J, leaving 16 bases between them. Germline values: CDR1 SGHVS, CDR2 FQNEAQ. This CDR3 has 15 amino acids. On this clonotype itself: Its antigen is as yet unknown.

These data also featured in a second study, about yellow fever vaccine responses in identical twins.

The V and J genes are TRBV7-8 and TRBJ2-3; D may be TRBD1 (6 bases). The sample consisted of PBMCs. This TCR was recovered from a woman between 18 and 30 years old in good health. CDR3 DNA: TGTGCCAGCAGACCCACAGGGTCAATGACAGATACGCAGTATTTT. It translates to CASRPTGSMTDTQYF.